The source of this T cell receptor beta chain is a study of technical replicates of blood from several donors. The protocol was immunoSEQ multiplex PCR, while the TCRdb copy is restricted to in-frame clones and leaves out a portion. The sample has some 77,000 clones, around 96% seen once. Germline trimming cut 3 bases from V and 0 bases from J; bases unmatched to any gene: 3. The CDR3 loop spans 15 amino acids. CDR1 MDHEN and CDR2 SYDVKM come from the germline V gene. The receptor was isolated from a human donor in good health. Sequencing used T cells isolated from PBMCs. V is TRBV28 and J is TRBJ2-7; TRBD1 matches at 9 bases. CDR3 bases: TGTGCCAGCAGTTTCCGGGACAGGGCCTCCTACGAGCAGTACTTC. Residues: CASSFRDRASYEQYF.